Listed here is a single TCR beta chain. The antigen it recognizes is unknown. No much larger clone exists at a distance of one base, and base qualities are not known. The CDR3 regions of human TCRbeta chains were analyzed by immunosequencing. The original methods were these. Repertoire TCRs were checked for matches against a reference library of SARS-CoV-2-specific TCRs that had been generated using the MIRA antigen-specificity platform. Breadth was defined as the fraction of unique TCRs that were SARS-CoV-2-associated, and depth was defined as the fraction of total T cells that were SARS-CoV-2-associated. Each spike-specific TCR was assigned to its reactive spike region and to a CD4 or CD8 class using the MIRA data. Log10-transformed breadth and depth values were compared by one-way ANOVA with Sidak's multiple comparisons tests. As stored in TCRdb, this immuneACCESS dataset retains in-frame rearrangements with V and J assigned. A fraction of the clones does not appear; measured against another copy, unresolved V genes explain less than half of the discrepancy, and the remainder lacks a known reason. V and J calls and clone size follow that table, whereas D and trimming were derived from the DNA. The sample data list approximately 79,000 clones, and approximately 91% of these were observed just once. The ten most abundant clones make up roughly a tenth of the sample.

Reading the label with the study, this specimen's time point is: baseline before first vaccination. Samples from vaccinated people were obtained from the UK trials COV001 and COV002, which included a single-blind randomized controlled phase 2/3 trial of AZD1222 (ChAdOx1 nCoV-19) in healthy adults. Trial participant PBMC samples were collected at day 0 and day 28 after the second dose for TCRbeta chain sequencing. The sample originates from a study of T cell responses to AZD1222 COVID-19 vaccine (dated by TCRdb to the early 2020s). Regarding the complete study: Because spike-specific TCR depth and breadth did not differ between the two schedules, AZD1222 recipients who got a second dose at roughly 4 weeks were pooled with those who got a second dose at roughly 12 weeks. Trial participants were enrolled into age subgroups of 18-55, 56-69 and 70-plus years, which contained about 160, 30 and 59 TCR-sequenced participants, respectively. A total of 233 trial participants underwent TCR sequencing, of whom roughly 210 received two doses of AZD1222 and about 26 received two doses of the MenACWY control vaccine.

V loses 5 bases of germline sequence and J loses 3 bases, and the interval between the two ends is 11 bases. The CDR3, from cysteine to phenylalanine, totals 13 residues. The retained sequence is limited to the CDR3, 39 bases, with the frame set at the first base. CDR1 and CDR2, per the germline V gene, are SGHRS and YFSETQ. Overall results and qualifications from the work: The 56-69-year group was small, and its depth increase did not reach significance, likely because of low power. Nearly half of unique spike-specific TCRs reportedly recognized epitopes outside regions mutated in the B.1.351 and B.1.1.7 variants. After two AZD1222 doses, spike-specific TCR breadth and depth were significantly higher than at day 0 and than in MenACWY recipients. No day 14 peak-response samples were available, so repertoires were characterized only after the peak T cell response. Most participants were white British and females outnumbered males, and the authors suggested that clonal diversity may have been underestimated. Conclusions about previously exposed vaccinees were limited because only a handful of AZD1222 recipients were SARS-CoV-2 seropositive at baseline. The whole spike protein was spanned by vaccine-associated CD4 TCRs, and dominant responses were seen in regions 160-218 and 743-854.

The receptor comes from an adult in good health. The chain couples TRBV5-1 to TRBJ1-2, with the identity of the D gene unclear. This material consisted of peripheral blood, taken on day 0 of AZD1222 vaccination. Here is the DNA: TGCGCCAGCAGGGATGCCCGGGACTATGGCTACACCTTC. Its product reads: CASRDARDYGYTF.